A single sample is the source of the 10 T cell receptor beta chains below, sequenced in a study of control samples from healthy donors and cancer patients. Data came from immunoSEQ multiplex PCR; TCRdb stores just in-frame clones and leaves some out. Of 100,000 or so clones listed, about 88% are singletons. Sequenced material: blood. These receptors all come from a woman in her forties or fifties in good health.

CDR3 amino acids: CASSDGAGDLAKNIQYF. The CDR3 DNA is TGTGCCAGCAGCGACGGTGCGGGGGATCTAGCCAAAAACATTCAGTACTTC. This chain joins TRBV7-3 and TRBJ2-4; 7 bases match TRBD2. V was pared by 5 bases and J by 0 bases, with 10 bases of the junction left unmatched. This CDR3 is 17 amino acids long. The germline V gene has CDR1 SGHTA and CDR2 FQGTGA.

The CDR3 reads CASSPREQGAAGNTIYF. Here the CDR3 DNA reads TGTGCCAGCTCACCACGCGAACAGGGGGCGGCTGGAAACACCATATATTTT. The chain couples TRBV18 to TRBJ1-3; TRBD1 aligns across 9 bases. V shed 1 base, J shed 2 bases, and the junction held 6 bases outside the gene matches. This CDR3 contains 17 residues. Germline V gene sequence: CDR1 KGHSH, CDR2 LQKENI.

This clone has just one count. J is TRBJ2-7 and V is TRBV2; 7 nucleotides match TRBD2. There are 15 residues in the CDR3. The ends lost 7 bases at V and 2 bases at J; junction bases unmatched: 11. CDR1 SNHLY and CDR2 FYNNEI come from the germline V gene. In DNA form, the CDR3 reads TGTGCCAGCACCGACGTCGGGGGGAAGGCCTACGAGCAGTACTTC. It is translated as CASTDVGGKAYEQYF. The full variable domain, its missing parts supplied by reference TRBV2 and TRBJ2-7, is EPEVTQTPSHQVTQMGQEVILRCVPISNHLYFYWYRQILGQKVEFLVSFYNNEISEKSEIFDDQFSVERPDGSNFTLKIRSTKLEDSAMYFCASTDVGGKAYEQYFGPGTRLTVT.

V is TRBV5-1 and J is TRBJ2-3; D not resolved. V was trimmed by 3 bases and J by 4 bases, leaving 15 bases between them. The length of the CDR3 is 15 residues. The V gene's germline CDR1 is SGHRS and CDR2 YFSETQ. The CDR3 coding sequence is TGCGCCAGCAGCTCCGTAGGCAGTGGGGCAGATACGCAGTATTTT. Translating it yields CASSSVGSGADTQYF.

The CDR3 spells CASSSLGGRDAKTQYF. The CDR3 DNA sequence: TGTGCCAGCAGCTCCCTAGGCGGGAGGGACGCGAAGACCCAGTACTTC. The chain joins TRBV7-2 to TRBJ2-5, with 9 bases identical to TRBD2. The CDR3 length is 16 residues. Germline values: CDR1 SGHTA, CDR2 FQGNSA. The junction had 12 bases not matched to a gene; V was cut back by 4 bases and J by 6 bases.

The chain couples TRBV15 to TRBJ1-5, with D perhaps TRBD1 (6 bases). From germline, CDR1 is LNHNV and CDR2 YYDKDF (reference sequence). The germline V and J ends were trimmed by 0 bases and 5 bases, with 11 bases remaining between them. This CDR3 has 15 residues. As DNA, the CDR3 is TGTGCCACCAGCAGAGATCCCCCAGGGGATCAGCCCCAGCATTTT. Translation: CATSRDPPGDQPQHF. Full variable domain (remainder filled in from reference TRBV15 and TRBJ1-5): DAMVIQNPRYQVTQFGKPVTLSCSQTLNHNVMYWYQQKSSQAPKLLFHYYDKDFNNEADTPDNFQSRRPNTSFCFLDIRSPGLGDTAMYLCATSRDPPGDQPQHFGDGTRLSIL.

This CDR3 reads CASRWRGQNTEAFF. Written as DNA, the CDR3 is TGTGCCAGCAGGTGGCGGGGGCAGAACACTGAAGCTTTCTTT. V and J are TRBV2 and TRBJ1-1; tentative D call: TRBD1 (6 bases). The CDR3 contains 14 residues. V gave up 6 bases and J gave up 1 base, with 12 bases separating them. CDR1 is SNHLY and CDR2 is FYNNEI in the germline V gene.

The chain recombines TRBV15 with TRBJ2-7, with D tentatively TRBD1 or TRBD2 (5 bases each). This CDR3 contains 15 residues. Deletions cut 0 bases from V and 2 bases from J, with 11 bases between. Germline V gene sequence: CDR1 LNHNV, CDR2 YYDKDF (reference sequence). Here the CDR3 reads CATSREVGPAYEQYF. The CDR3 bases are TGTGCCACCAGCAGAGAGGTGGGACCAGCCTACGAGCAGTACTTC.

This clone was detected once. The gene calls are TRBV7-2 and TRBJ2-5; D assignment may be TRBD1 or TRBD2 (5 bases each). The germline V gene encodes CDR1 SGHTA and CDR2 FQGNSA. V was clipped by 5 bases and J by 5 bases, with 18 bases between them. The CDR3 has 15 amino acids. The CDR3 nucleotides read TGTGCCAGCAGCACGGGGACCAGCAGGGTCGAGACCCAGTACTTC. It is translated as CASSTGTSRVETQYF.

The chain combines TRBV7-2 with TRBJ2-1; 9 nucleotides line up with TRBD2. V lost 5 bases and J lost 4; bases outside the gene matches: 3. Germline-derived CDR1 and CDR2 are SGHTA and FQGNSA. This CDR3 contains 14 residues. CDR3 DNA sequence: TGTGCCAGCAGCAACGGACTAGCGTACAATGAGCAGTTCTTC. Translating it yields CASSNGLAYNEQFF.